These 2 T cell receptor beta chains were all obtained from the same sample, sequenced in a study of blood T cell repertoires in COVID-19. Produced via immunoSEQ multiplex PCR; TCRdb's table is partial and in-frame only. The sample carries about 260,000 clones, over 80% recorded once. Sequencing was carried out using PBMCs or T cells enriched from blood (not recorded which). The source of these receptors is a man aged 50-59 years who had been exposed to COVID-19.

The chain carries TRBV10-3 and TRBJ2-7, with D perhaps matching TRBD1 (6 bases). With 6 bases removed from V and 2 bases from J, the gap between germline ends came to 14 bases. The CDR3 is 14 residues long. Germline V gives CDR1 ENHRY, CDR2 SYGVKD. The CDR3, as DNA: TGTGCCATCAGGAAACAGGGATCGACCTACGAGCAGTACTTC. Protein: CAIRKQGSTYEQYF.

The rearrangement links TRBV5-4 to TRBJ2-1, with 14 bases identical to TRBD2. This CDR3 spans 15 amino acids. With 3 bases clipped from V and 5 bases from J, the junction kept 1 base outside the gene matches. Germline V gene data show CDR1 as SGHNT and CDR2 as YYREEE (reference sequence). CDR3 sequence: CASSSTSGGDNEQFF. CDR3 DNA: TGTGCCAGCAGCTCGACTAGCGGGGGGGACAATGAGCAGTTCTTC.